The 16 T cell receptor beta chains below all came from one sample that was sequenced in a study of T-cell reconstitution after alpha-beta-depleted transplantation in children (dated by TCRdb to the mid-2010s). Library method: PCR. The sequencer listed for this sample is Illumina HiSeq 2500. TCR library preparation used molecular barcoding, with unique molecular identifiers applied to normalize quantification of the TCRbeta repertoire. In-frame beta chains were kept once TCRdb had trimmed the public reads at Q25 with fastp and called clones with MiXCR. Every distinct CDR3 protein forms one entry, paired with its most common genes and DNA. The sample includes hundreds of thousands of distinct CDR3 sequences, with approximately 10% observed a single time. The ten most abundant clones make up less than 5% of the sample. The sample was PBMCs from the stem cell graft donor, taken from the stem cell graft. These receptors all come from a human donor who donated a stem cell graft to a child with acute myeloid leukemia.

This clonotype has a count of ten or more. The chain carries TRBV29-1 and TRBJ2-7, with a weak D call TRBD1 (6 bases). The germline V and J ends were trimmed by 4 bases and 5 bases, with 9 bases remaining between them. CDR3 length: 11 amino acids. Germline V gives CDR1 SQVTM, CDR2 ANQGSEA. The CDR3, as DNA: TGCAGCGTTGCAGGGGTCGACGAGCAGTACTTC. This translates into CSVAGVDEQYF.

This clonotype has a count of ten or more. The genes are TRBV7-9 and TRBJ2-5, with 7 bases fitting TRBD1. The CDR3 covers 16 residues. Germline V gives CDR1 SEHNR, CDR2 FQNEAQ (reference sequence). V trimming: 5 bases; J trimming: 1 base; junction bases outside the gene matches: 10. The CDR3 nucleotides are TGTGCCAGCAGCCCAGGACAGGATAGGCCCCAAGAGACCCAGTACTTC. Protein: CASSPGQDRPQETQYF.

V is TRBV27 and J is TRBJ2-1; TRBD1 agrees at 9 bases. J lost 15 bases, V lost 3 bases, and 12 bases had no gene match. The CDR3 spans 14 residues. Germline assignment: CDR1 MNHEY and CDR2 SMNVEV (reference sequence). CDR3: CASSLRQGDRVGFF. The CDR3 nucleotides are TGTGCCAGCAGTTTGCGACAGGGGGATAGGGTCGGGTTCTTC.

V usage is TRBV20-1 and J usage is TRBJ2-3, with a possible D match to TRBD2 (5 bases). V lost 4 bases, J lost 0 bases, and 11 bases lay in between. The V gene's germline CDR1 is DFQATT and CDR2 SNEGSKA (reference sequence). The CDR3 runs to 14 residues. The CDR3 is CSAKPSTSTDTQYF. CDR3 DNA sequence: TGCAGTGCTAAGCCTAGCACTAGCACAGATACGCAGTATTTT.

In this sample, this clonotype turned up a few times. V and J are TRBV7-8 and TRBJ2-2, with D possibly TRBD1 on 5 matching bases. The CDR3 extends over 15 amino acids. Trimming removed 1 base at V and 4 bases at J, with 10 bases between. Germline V gene lookup returns CDR1 SGHVS and CDR2 FQNEAQ. The CDR3 bases are TGTGCCAGCAGCTTAGGGGTGGGGCGCACCGGGGAGCTGTTTTTT. Protein sequence: CASSLGVGRTGELFF.

This clonotype was observed a few times. Here the CDR3 reads CASSLVASRGTDTQYF. CDR3 sequence (DNA): TGCGCCAGCAGCTTGGTGGCTAGCCGAGGCACAGATACGCAGTATTTT. This chain connects TRBV5-1 to TRBJ2-3; D perhaps matches TRBD2 (5 bases). CDR1 and CDR2 from the germline V gene are SGHRS and YFSETQ. The V end lost 0 bases, the J end lost 1 base, and 12 bases lay between the germline ends. The CDR3 runs 16 residues.

This clonotype came up a few times. The chain combines TRBV6-5 with TRBJ2-7; 7 nucleotides line up with TRBD2. The CDR3 is 18 residues long. CDR1 and CDR2 from the germline V gene are MNHEY and SVGAGI. The junction had 17 bases not matched to a gene; V was cut back by 4 bases and J by 2 bases. CDR3 DNA: TGTGCCAGCAGTTCGATCGCTCACGGGCTAGCGGAGACCTACGAGCAGTACTTC. It is translated as CASSSIAHGLAETYEQYF.

This clonotype was observed at least ten times. V usage is TRBV20-1 and J usage is TRBJ2-2, with 14 bases aligning to TRBD2. CDR1 and CDR2 from the germline V gene are DFQATT and SNEGSKA (reference sequence). Losses at the gene ends were 5 bases for V and 6 bases for J; bases not matched to a gene: 11. This CDR3 is built from 17 residues. The chain's CDR3 is CSAPTPRLAGGPGELFF. The DNA of the CDR3 is TGCAGTGCTCCCACCCCAAGACTAGCGGGAGGGCCCGGGGAGCTGTTTTTT.

As regards this clonotype: This may stem from a read error, because a much larger clone lies one nucleotide away. The chain is built from TRBV28 and TRBJ1-1, with no clear D. CDR1 is MDHEN and CDR2 is SYDVKM in the germline V gene. Between the trimmed V and J ends, which lost 5 bases and 3 bases, there was a span of 7 bases. This CDR3 has 12 amino acids. CDR3 bases: TGTGCCAGCAGTACCCTGGACACTGAAGCTTTCTTT. The encoded protein is CASSTLDTEAFF.

This clonotype was detected many times. The chain recombines TRBV20-1 with TRBJ2-7; TRBD2 matches at 7 bases. The germline CDR1 and CDR2 sequences are DFQATT and SNEGSKA (reference sequence). The V gene end was trimmed by 1 base and the J gene end by 3 bases; junction bases not matched to a gene: 6. The CDR3 length is 14 residues. CDR3 loop: CSARAGTTIYEQYF. DNA for the CDR3: TGCAGTGCTAGAGCGGGGACTACGATCTACGAGCAGTACTTC.

Ten or more counts support this clonotype. This chain joins TRBV7-2 and TRBJ1-4; 8 bases are a match to TRBD1. The junction had 5 bases not matched to a gene; V was cut back by 3 bases and J by 8 bases. CDR1 SGHTA and CDR2 FQGNSA come from the germline V gene. There are 14 residues in the CDR3. CDR3 residues: CASSFRTGSEKLFF. Written as DNA, the CDR3 is TGTGCCAGCAGCTTTAGGACAGGGAGCGAAAAACTGTTTTTT.

V gene TRBV12-5 combines with J gene TRBJ2-1; no definite D call. The length of the CDR3 is 14 residues. Trimming removed 1 base from V and 0 bases from J, with 4 bases in between. The germline gives CDR1 LGHNT, CDR2 FRNRAP. CDR3 sequence (DNA): TGTGCTAGTGGTTTGGGGTCCTCCTACAATGAGCAGTTCTTC. Residues: CASGLGSSYNEQFF.

There are a few counts of this clonotype. V gene TRBV20-1 combines with J gene TRBJ2-5; D is unresolved. The germline V and J ends were trimmed by 6 bases and 2 bases, with 16 bases remaining between them. The CDR3 contains 14 residues. Germline V gives CDR1 DFQATT, CDR2 SNEGSKA (reference sequence). The CDR3 bases are TGCAGTGCCCTGAGTGACTCTTGGCAAGAGACCCAGTACTTC. Protein product: CSALSDSWQETQYF.

This clonotype was detected ten times or more. This chain joins TRBV15 and TRBJ2-3, with D unclear. The CDR3 runs to 14 residues. V lost 8 bases, J lost 0 bases, and 12 bases lay in between. Looked up from germline, CDR1 is LNHNV and CDR2 is YYDKDF (reference sequence). CDR3 amino acids: CATGNLPSTDTQYF. In nucleotides, the CDR3 is TGTGCCACCGGCAACCTCCCTAGCACAGATACGCAGTATTTT. The full variable domain, its missing parts supplied by reference TRBV15 and TRBJ2-3, is DAMVIQNPRYQVTQFGKPVTLSCSQTLNHNVMYWYQQKSSQAPKLLFHYYDKDFNNEADTPDNFQSRRPNTSFCFLDIRSPGLGDTAMYLCATGNLPSTDTQYFGPGTRLTVL.

The chain carries TRBV7-2 and TRBJ2-3; D unresolved. Trimming removed 1 base from V and 2 bases from J, with 10 bases in between. From germline, CDR1 is SGHTA and CDR2 FQGNSA. The CDR3 sequence is 15 residues long. The CDR3: CASSLEARPTDTQYF. Written as DNA, the CDR3 is TGTGCCAGCAGCTTAGAAGCGCGGCCCACAGATACGCAGTATTTT. The full variable domain, completed using reference TRBV7-2 and TRBJ2-3, is GAGVSQSPSNKVTEKGKDVELRCDPISGHTALYWYRQSLGQGLEFLIYFQGNSAPDKSGLPSDRFSAERTGGSVSTLTIQRTQQEDSAVYLCASSLEARPTDTQYFGPGTRLTVL.

This clonotype was counted a few times. The genes are TRBV4-3 and TRBJ2-7; 11 bases line up with TRBD1. CDR3 length equals 15 residues. The trim removed 2 bases at V and 5 bases at J, leaving 5 bases unmatched. Germline loops: CDR1 LGHNA, CDR2 YSLEER. The CDR3, as DNA: TGCGCCAGCAGCCAATCAGGACAGGGGGCTGACGAGCAGTACTTC. This translates into CASSQSGQGADEQYF.